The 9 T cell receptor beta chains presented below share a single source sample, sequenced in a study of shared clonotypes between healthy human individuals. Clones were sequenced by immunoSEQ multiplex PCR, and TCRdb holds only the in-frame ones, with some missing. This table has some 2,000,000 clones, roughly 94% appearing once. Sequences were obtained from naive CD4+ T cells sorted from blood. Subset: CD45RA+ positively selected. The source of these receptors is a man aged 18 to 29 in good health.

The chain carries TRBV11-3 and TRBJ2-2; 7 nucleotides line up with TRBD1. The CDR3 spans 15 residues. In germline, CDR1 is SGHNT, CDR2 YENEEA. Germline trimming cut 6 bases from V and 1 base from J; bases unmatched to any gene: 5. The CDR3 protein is CASRQTGVNTGELFF. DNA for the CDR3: TGTGCCAGCAGACAAACAGGGGTGAACACCGGGGAGCTGTTTTTT. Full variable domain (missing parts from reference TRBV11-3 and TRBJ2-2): EAGVVQSPRYKIIEKKQPVAFWCNPISGHNTLYWYLQNLGQGPELLIRYENEEAVDDSQLPKDRFSAERLKGVDSTLKIQPAELGDSAVYLCASRQTGVNTGELFFGEGSRLTVL.

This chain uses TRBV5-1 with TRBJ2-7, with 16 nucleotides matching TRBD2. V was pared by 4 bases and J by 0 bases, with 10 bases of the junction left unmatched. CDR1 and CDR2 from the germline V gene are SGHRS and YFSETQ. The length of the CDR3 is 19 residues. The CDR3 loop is CASSLQRGLAGGPSYEQYF. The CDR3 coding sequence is TGCGCCAGCAGCCTTCAACGGGGACTAGCGGGAGGGCCCTCCTACGAGCAGTACTTC. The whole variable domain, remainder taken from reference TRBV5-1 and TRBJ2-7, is KAGVTQTPRYLIKTRGQQVTLSCSPISGHRSVSWYQQTPGQGLQFLFEYFSETQRNKGNFPGRFSGRQFSNSRSEMNVSTLELGDSALYLCASSLQRGLAGGPSYEQYFGPGTRLTVT.

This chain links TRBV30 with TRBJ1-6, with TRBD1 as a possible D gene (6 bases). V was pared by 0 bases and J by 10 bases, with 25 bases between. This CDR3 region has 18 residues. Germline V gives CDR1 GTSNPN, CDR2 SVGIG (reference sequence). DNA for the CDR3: TGTGCCTGGAGTGTATTAGACAGGACGCGGCCCCTGGACTCACCCCTCCACTTT. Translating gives CAWSVLDRTRPLDSPLHF.

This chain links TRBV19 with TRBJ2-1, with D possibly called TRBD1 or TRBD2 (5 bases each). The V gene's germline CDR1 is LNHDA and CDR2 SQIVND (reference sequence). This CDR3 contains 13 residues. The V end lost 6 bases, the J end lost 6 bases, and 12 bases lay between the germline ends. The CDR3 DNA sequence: TGTGCCAGTAGCGGGACGCGAGCCAATGAGCAGTTCTTC. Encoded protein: CASSGTRANEQFF.

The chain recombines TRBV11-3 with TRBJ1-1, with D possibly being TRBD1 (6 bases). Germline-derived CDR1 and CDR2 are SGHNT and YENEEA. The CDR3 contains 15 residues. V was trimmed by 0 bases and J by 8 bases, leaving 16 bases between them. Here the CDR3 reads CASSLEGGPTGEAFF. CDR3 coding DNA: TGTGCCAGCAGCTTAGAAGGGGGACCCACTGGCGAAGCTTTCTTT.

The CDR3 protein is CAWSLSGVGSTEAFF. CDR3 coding DNA: TGTGCCTGGAGCCTAAGCGGGGTTGGAAGCACTGAAGCTTTCTTT. The genes are TRBV30 and TRBJ1-1; no clear D gene. Per germline, CDR1 GTSNPN and CDR2 SVGIG (reference sequence). The CDR3 has 15 residues. Trimming pared 3 bases from V and 4 bases from J, leaving 18 bases between.

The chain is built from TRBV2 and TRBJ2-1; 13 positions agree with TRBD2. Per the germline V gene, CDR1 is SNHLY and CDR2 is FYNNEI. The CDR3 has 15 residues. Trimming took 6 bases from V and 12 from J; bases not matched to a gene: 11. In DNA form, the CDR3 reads TGTGCCAGCAGCGAAAGAGGGACTAGCGGGGCCGGGCAGTTCTTC. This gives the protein CASSERGTSGAGQFF.

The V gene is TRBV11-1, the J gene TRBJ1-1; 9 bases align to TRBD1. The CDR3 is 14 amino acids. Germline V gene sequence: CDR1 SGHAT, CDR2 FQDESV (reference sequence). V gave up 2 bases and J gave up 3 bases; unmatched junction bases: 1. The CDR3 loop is CASSLRTGDTEAFF. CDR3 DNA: TGTGCCAGCAGCTTACGGACAGGGGACACTGAAGCTTTCTTT.

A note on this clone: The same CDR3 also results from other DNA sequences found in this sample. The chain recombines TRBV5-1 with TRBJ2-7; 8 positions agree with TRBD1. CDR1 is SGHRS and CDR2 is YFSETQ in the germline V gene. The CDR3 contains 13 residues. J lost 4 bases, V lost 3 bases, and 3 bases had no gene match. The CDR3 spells CASSSGQGYEQYF. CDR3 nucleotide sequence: TGCGCCAGCAGCTCCGGACAGGGTTACGAGCAGTACTTC.